A single sample gave rise to the 27 T cell receptor beta chains below, sequenced in a study of CD4+ T cells in melanoma. TCRdb keeps only in-frame clones here, not all; method: immunoSEQ multiplex PCR. The sample holds 10,000 to 14,000 clones; about 67% are singletons and the top ten take around an eighth. Material: cells from a culture (not recorded whether cultured in vitro). The origin of the receptors is a human donor with melanoma.

The CDR3 DNA follows: TGTGCCAGCAGCTTAGTATGGGATGGGGGCAACAATGAGCAGTTCTTC. Translated, it gives CASSLVWDGGNNEQFF. The chain employs TRBV11-3 and TRBJ2-1, with D tentatively TRBD1 (6 bases). V shed 1 base and J shed 5 bases, with 15 bases lying between them. This CDR3 has 16 amino acids. CDR1 is SGHNT and CDR2 is YENEEA in the germline V gene.

This clone has just one count. The chain recombines TRBV30 with TRBJ2-7, with D maybe TRBD2 (6 bases). The CDR3 is 14 amino acids. In germline, CDR1 is GTSNPN, CDR2 SVGIG (reference sequence). V lost 3 bases to trimming and J lost 7 bases, with 19 bases between them. CDR3 residues: CAWRGDGGAGEQYF. Written as DNA, the CDR3 is TGTGCCTGGAGGGGGGACGGAGGGGCGGGTGAGCAGTACTTC.

CDR3 sequence reads: CASSLTLTGYGTDTQYF. The CDR3 DNA follows: TGTGCCAGCAGCTTAACGTTGACAGGGTATGGTACAGATACGCAGTATTTT. The rearrangement links TRBV7-3 to TRBJ2-3, with TRBD1 matching over 7 bases. Looked up from germline, CDR1 is SGHTA and CDR2 is FQGTGA. V was pared by 0 bases and J by 3 bases, with 9 bases of the junction left unmatched. CDR3 length equals 17 residues.

The rearrangement joins TRBV28 to TRBJ2-7; maybe TRBD1 (6 bases). In germline, CDR1 is MDHEN, CDR2 SYDVKM. The ends were cut back, 4 bases at V and 1 base at J, with 14 bases in the middle. This CDR3 has 15 residues. CDR3 DNA: TGTGCCAGCAGTTACATCCTGGGGGCATCCTACGAGCAGTACTTC. This gives the protein CASSYILGASYEQYF.

The chain carries TRBV4-2 and TRBJ2-5; 7 bases align to TRBD1. The germline CDR1 and CDR2 sequences are LGHNA and YNFKEQ. V lost 5 bases and J lost 5; bases outside the gene matches: 8. The CDR3 is 14 residues long. The CDR3 DNA sequence: TGTGCCAGCAGCTTGGGACAGTCCGGCGAGACCCAGTACTTC. This gives the protein CASSLGQSGETQYF.

V usage is TRBV6-1 and J usage is TRBJ2-5; D is possibly TRBD1 (5 bases). Per germline, CDR1 MNHNS and CDR2 SASEGT. The V and J ends lost 3 bases and 0 bases respectively, with 11 bases between them. The CDR3 consists of 15 residues. The CDR3 sequence: CASSEDKTYQETQYF. CDR3 in DNA: TGTGCCAGCAGTGAGGACAAAACGTACCAAGAGACCCAGTACTTC.

This clone was seen only once. CDR3: CASSISGSGSYNEQFF. The CDR3 DNA reads TGTGCCAGTAGTATCTCGGGGAGCGGGTCCTACAATGAGCAGTTCTTC. The rearrangement uses TRBV19 and TRBJ2-1; tentatively, D is TRBD2 (6 bases). CDR3 size: 16 residues. Germline assignment: CDR1 LNHDA and CDR2 SQIVND (reference sequence). V was clipped by 3 bases and J by 1 base, with 13 bases between them. The whole variable domain, filled in from reference TRBV19 and TRBJ2-1, reads DGGITQSPKYLFRKEGQNVTLSCEQNLNHDAMYWYRQDPGQGLRLIYYSQIVNDFQKGDIAEGYSVSREKKESFPLTVTSAQKNPTAFYLCASSISGSGSYNEQFFGPGTRLTVL.

The chain uses TRBV6-1 and TRBJ1-1; the D gene is possibly TRBD1 (5 bases). Germline CDR1 and CDR2: MNHNS and SASEGT. Trimming cost V 7 bases and J 1 base, with 10 bases left between them. This CDR3 is built from 13 residues. CDR3 loop: CASTRGWNTEAFF. The DNA of the CDR3 is TGTGCCAGCACTCGGGGGTGGAACACTGAAGCTTTCTTT.

V gene TRBV7-2 combines with J gene TRBJ2-3; the D gene is possibly TRBD1 (5 bases). CDR3 length equals 13 residues. The germline V gene encodes CDR1 SGHTA and CDR2 FQGNSA. With 5 bases removed from V and 2 bases from J, the gap between germline ends came to 8 bases. The CDR3 nucleotides read TGTGCCAGCAGCAGACAGAACACAGATACGCAGTATTTT. The encoded protein is CASSRQNTDTQYF.

J is TRBJ2-7 and V is TRBV7-3; 9 nucleotides agree with TRBD1. Germline V lookup: CDR1 SGHTA, CDR2 FQGTGA. V dropped 4 bases and J dropped 4; count of bases not matched to a gene: 5. The CDR3 consists of 14 residues. The CDR3, as DNA: TGTGCCAGCAGCTCGGACAGGGGAAGATACGAGCAGTACTTC. Residues: CASSSDRGRYEQYF.

Regarding this clone: Other DNA variants within this sample encode the same CDR3. The rearrangement joins TRBV11-3 to TRBJ2-3, with D perhaps TRBD2 (7 bases). This CDR3 region has 13 residues. The germline V gene encodes CDR1 SGHNT and CDR2 YENEEA. Trimming stripped 3 bases from V and 8 bases from J, with 12 bases between. This CDR3 is CASSLGGGVTQYF. CDR3 sequence (DNA): TGTGCCAGCAGCTTGGGGGGGGGCGTTACGCAGTATTTT.

This clone appeared a few times. V gene TRBV5-6 combines with J gene TRBJ2-1, with D perhaps matching TRBD2 (5 bases). Germline loops: CDR1 SGHDT, CDR2 YYEEEE. Trimming removed 2 bases from V and 8 bases from J, with 11 bases in between. CDR3 length: 13 amino acids. The CDR3, as DNA: TGTGCCAGCAGCTTTGGGAGAGCGGATGAGCAGTTCTTC. Protein product: CASSFGRADEQFF.

The chain recombines TRBV18 with TRBJ2-7; a weak D match, TRBD1 (6 bases). Trimming removed 3 bases at V and 1 base at J, with 10 bases between. The CDR3 is 14 residues long. CDR1 KGHSH and CDR2 LQKENI come from the germline V gene. As DNA, the CDR3 is TGTGCCAGCTCACCTCACCAGGGGTCCTACGAGCAGTACTTC. It is translated as CASSPHQGSYEQYF.

The rearrangement joins TRBV5-1 to TRBJ2-2; TRBD1 might be the D (7 bases). This CDR3 spans 15 amino acids. From germline, CDR1 is SGHRS and CDR2 YFSETQ. V was shortened by 0 bases and J by 4 bases, with 10 bases between the two germline ends. As DNA, the CDR3 is TGCGCCAGCAGCTTGGATCAGGGGGGCACCGGGGAGCTGTTTTTT. This sequence encodes CASSLDQGGTGELFF.

This clone appeared once. This chain links TRBV6-6 with TRBJ1-6; D uncertain. This CDR3 is 15 amino acids long. In germline, CDR1 is MNHNY, CDR2 SVGAGI (reference sequence). Trimming pared 6 bases from V and 7 bases from J, leaving 16 bases between. The CDR3: CASRTGQILNSPLHF. The CDR3 DNA follows: TGTGCCAGCAGGACTGGGCAGATACTAAATTCACCCCTCCACTTT.

The chain combines TRBV6-1 with TRBJ2-1, with 8 bases aligning to TRBD2. This CDR3 comprises 20 residues. Germline V gene lookup returns CDR1 MNHNS and CDR2 SASEGT. J lost 8 bases, V lost 2 bases, and 23 bases had no gene match. The CDR3: CASSESRPGGRAGGVDEQFF. The CDR3 bases are TGTGCCAGCAGTGAAAGTCGGCCGGGGGGCCGGGCGGGGGGAGTAGATGAGCAGTTCTTC.

This clone was picked up one time. The chain couples TRBV27 to TRBJ2-7, with 10 bases matching TRBD2. In germline, CDR1 is MNHEY, CDR2 SMNVEV (reference sequence). The CDR3 is 16 amino acids. The V and J ends lost 5 bases and 2 bases, in that order; junction bases with no gene match: 9. CDR3 sequence: CASSPLHSGGTYEQYF. In DNA, the CDR3 is TGTGCCAGCAGTCCTCTACATAGCGGGGGGACCTACGAGCAGTACTTC.

V usage is TRBV6-6 and J usage is TRBJ1-2; a weak D match, TRBD1 (5 bases). Germline lookup yields CDR1 MNHNY and CDR2 SVGAGI (reference sequence). The CDR3 consists of 13 residues. V lost 4 bases and J 4 bases, leaving 10 bases between the germline ends. CDR3 nucleotides: TGTGCCAGCAGTTCGGACACCGTCTATGGCTACACCTTC. Its translation: CASSSDTVYGYTF.

The CDR3 coding sequence is TGTGCCTGGAGTGCCCTAGGACAGACGGACACCGGGGAGCTGTTTTTT. It specifies CAWSALGQTDTGELFF. This chain connects TRBV30 to TRBJ2-2; the D gene is possibly TRBD1 (6 bases). V was clipped by 1 base and J by 3 bases, with 15 bases between them. Per germline, CDR1 GTSNPN and CDR2 SVGIG (reference sequence). The CDR3 has 16 residues.

The count of this clone is one. J is TRBJ1-2 and V is TRBV6-5; D is undetermined. The CDR3 has 13 residues. Germline V lookup: CDR1 MNHEY, CDR2 SVGAGI. Trimming took off 6 bases at V and 0 bases at J, with 8 bases between the two ends. The CDR3 protein is CASSFLANYGYTF. CDR3 sequence (DNA): TGTGCCAGCAGCTTTTTGGCTAACTATGGCTACACCTTC.

The gene calls are TRBV6-5 and TRBJ2-3; 10 bases align to TRBD1. With 8 bases clipped from V and 2 bases from J, the junction kept 4 bases outside the gene matches. The CDR3 totals 14 residues. CDR1 is MNHEY and CDR2 is SVGAGI in the germline V gene. CDR3 protein: CASSGTGDTDTQYF. CDR3 nucleotides: TGTGCCAGCTCCGGGACAGGGGACACAGATACGCAGTATTTT.

The CDR3 loop reads CASSPTGLRSRSPLHF. The CDR3 nucleotides are TGTGCCAGCAGCCCTACAGGCCTGAGGTCGCGTTCACCCCTCCACTTT. The chain links TRBV11-2 to TRBJ1-6, with a possible D match to TRBD1 (5 bases). Germline assignment: CDR1 SGHAT and CDR2 FQNNGV. V was pared by 5 bases and J by 9 bases, with 20 bases between. CDR3 length equals 16 residues.

This chain uses TRBV5-6 with TRBJ1-2; 10 nucleotides align to TRBD1. V gave up 4 bases and J gave up 4 bases; unmatched junction bases: 4. The germline CDR1 and CDR2 sequences are SGHDT and YYEEEE. The CDR3 spans 14 residues. CDR3 sequence: CASSPDRGGYGYTF. For the CDR3, the DNA is TGTGCCAGCAGCCCGGACAGGGGGGGCTATGGCTACACCTTC.

The rearrangement joins TRBV9 to TRBJ2-5; 9 bases align to TRBD1. This CDR3 is 13 amino acids long. V shed 3 bases, J shed 6 bases, and the junction held 3 bases outside the gene matches. Germline CDR1 is SGDLS and CDR2 is YYNGEE. The DNA of the CDR3 is TGTGCCAGCAGCGCTGGACAGGGGAAGACCCAGTACTTC. Translating it yields CASSAGQGKTQYF.

This clone has a handful of counts. The chain links TRBV5-4 to TRBJ2-7; D is ambiguous. CDR1 is SGHNT, CDR2 YYREEE, per germline (reference sequence). The V end lost 5 bases, the J end lost 1 base, and 10 bases lay between the germline ends. The CDR3 is 13 residues long. CDR3 sequence (DNA): TGTGCCAGCAGTCCAAGGTCATCCTACGAGCAGTACTTC. Its protein is CASSPRSSYEQYF. The whole variable domain, filled in from reference TRBV5-4 and TRBJ2-7, reads ETGVTQSPTHLIKTRGQQVTLRCSSQSGHNTVSWYQQALGQGPQFIFQYYREEENGRGNFPPRFSGLQFPNYSSELNVNALELDDSALYLCASSPRSSYEQYFGPGTRLTVT.

The chain has TRBV6-5 and TRBJ1-2; D perhaps matches TRBD1 (5 bases). Between the trimmed V and J ends, which lost 2 bases and 5 bases, there was a span of 9 bases. Germline V CDR1 and CDR2: MNHEY, SVGAGI. The CDR3 is 13 residues long. CDR3 residues: CASSYTGGYGYTF. CDR3 sequence (DNA): TGTGCCAGCAGTTACACGGGGGGGTATGGCTACACCTTC.

This clone was found a few times. The chain joins TRBV4-1 to TRBJ2-2, with unresolved D. The length of the CDR3 is 14 residues. Germline V gene data show CDR1 as MGHRA and CDR2 as YSYEKL. Trimming removed 0 bases at V and 5 bases at J, with 7 bases between. CDR3 nucleotides: TGCGCCAGCAGCCAAGATCTCGTAACCGGGGAGCTGTTTTTT. It codes for CASSQDLVTGELFF.